The T cell receptor (beta chain) under discussion was sequenced for a study of blood T cell repertoires in COVID-19. In the authors' workflow: For nucleated cells, counts were estimated from reference gene primer amplification. The data were produced by immunoSEQ multiplex PCR, yet TCRdb's version contains in-frame clones alone and is incomplete. The V and J calls and clone size were taken over from that table, and D and trimming were inferred from the DNA. The sample lists 190,000 or so clones, about 88% occurring once. The CDR3 totals 14 residues. The sample consisted of peripheral blood. This TCR derives from a man in his forties with active or convalescent COVID-19. V and J are TRBV21-1 and TRBJ1-4; the table's D gene call, TRBD1, was not cross checked with the DNA. TRBV21-1 is a known pseudogene. The CDR3 DNA reads TGTGCCAGCAGCACAGGGGGAGAGGGAGAAAAACTGTTTTTT. As protein: CASSTGGEGEKLFF.